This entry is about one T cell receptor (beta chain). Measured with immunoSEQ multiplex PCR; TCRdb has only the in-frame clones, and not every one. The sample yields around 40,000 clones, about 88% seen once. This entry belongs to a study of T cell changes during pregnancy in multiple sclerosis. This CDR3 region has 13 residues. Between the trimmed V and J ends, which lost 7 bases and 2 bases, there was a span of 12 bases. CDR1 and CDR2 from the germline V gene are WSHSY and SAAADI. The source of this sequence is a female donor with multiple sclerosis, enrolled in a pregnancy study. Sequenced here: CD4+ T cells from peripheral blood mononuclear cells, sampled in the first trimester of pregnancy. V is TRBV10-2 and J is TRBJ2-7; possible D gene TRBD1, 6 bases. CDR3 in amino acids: CASTWDTTYEQYF. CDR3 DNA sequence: TGCGCCAGCACTTGGGACACTACCTACGAGCAGTACTTC.